The present TCR beta chain was sequenced within a study of blood T cell repertoires in COVID-19. Study-level information: Whether acute or convalescent, the COVID-19 samples came from the United States, Italy and Spain.

Germline V lookup: CDR1 MNHEY, CDR2 SVGAGI. V lost 6 bases and J lost 1, with 13 bases in between. This CDR3 comprises 14 residues. As originally analysed: Reference gene primers were amplified, and this amplification served to estimate nucleated cell counts. The method was immunoSEQ multiplex PCR; TCRdb's version includes in-frame clones alone and lacks a portion of them. V, J and clone size were drawn from that table, and D and trimming were deduced from the DNA. Of fewer than 45,000 clones listed, around 90% are singletons. This chain connects TRBV6-5 to TRBJ2-7; D remains unclear. This TCR was recovered from a woman in her 30s in a cohort sampled during active COVID-19. Material: peripheral blood. The CDR3 loop reads CASRLTISSYEQYF. CDR3 DNA sequence: TGTGCCAGCAGGTTGACAATATCTTCCTACGAGCAGTACTTC.